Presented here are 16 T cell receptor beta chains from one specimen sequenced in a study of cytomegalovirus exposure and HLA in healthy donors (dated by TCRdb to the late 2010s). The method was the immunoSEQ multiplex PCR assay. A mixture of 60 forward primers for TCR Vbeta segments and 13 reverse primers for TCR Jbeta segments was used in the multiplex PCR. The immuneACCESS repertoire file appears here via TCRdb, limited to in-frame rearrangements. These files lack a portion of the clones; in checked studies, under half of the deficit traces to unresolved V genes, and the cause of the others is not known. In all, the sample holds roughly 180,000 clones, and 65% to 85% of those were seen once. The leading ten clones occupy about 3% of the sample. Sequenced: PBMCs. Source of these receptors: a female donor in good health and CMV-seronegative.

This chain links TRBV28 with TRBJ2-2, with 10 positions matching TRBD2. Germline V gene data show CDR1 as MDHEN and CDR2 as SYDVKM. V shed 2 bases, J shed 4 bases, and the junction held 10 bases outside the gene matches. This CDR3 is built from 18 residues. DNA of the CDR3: TGTGCCAGCAGTTTAGGACCGTTAGCGGGAGGATCCACCGGGGAGCTGTTTTTT. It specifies CASSLGPLAGGSTGELFF.

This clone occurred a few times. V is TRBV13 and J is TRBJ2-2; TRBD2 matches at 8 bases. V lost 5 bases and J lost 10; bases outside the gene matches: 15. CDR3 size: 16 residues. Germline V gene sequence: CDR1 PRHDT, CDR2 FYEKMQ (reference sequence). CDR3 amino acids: CASSHGPASGREELFF. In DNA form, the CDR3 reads TGTGCCAGCAGCCATGGCCCCGCGAGCGGGAGAGAGGAGCTGTTTTTT. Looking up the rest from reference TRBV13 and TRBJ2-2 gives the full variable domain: AAGVIQSPRHLIKEKRETATLKCYPIPRHDTVYWYQQGPGQDPQFLISFYEKMQSDKGSIPDRFSAQQFSDYHSELNMSSLELGDSALYFCASSHGPASGREELFFGEGSRLTVL.

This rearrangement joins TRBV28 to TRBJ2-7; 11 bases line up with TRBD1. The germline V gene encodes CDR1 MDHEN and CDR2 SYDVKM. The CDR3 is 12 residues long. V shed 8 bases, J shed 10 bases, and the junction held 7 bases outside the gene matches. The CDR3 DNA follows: TGTGCCAGCCTGGACAGGGGGCTTTCTCAGTACTTC. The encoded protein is CASLDRGLSQYF.

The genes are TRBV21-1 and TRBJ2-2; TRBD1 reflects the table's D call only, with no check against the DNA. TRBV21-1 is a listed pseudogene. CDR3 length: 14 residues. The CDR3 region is CASSARQGSGELFF. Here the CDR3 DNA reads TGTGCCAGCAGCGCCCGACAGGGGTCCGGGGAGCTGTTTTTT.

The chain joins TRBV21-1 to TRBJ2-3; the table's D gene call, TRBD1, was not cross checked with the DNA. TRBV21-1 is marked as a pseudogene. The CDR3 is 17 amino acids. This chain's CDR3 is CASSKALLQGCTDTQYF. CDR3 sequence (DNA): TGTGCCAGCAGCAAAGCGCTTTTACAGGGTTGCACAGATACGCAGTATTTT.

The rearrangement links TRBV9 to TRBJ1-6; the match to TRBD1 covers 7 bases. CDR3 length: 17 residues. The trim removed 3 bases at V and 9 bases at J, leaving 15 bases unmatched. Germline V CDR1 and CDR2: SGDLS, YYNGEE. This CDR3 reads CASSAGGGGTVRSPLHF. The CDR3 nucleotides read TGTGCCAGCAGCGCAGGGGGAGGAGGGACAGTTCGTTCACCCCTCCACTTT.

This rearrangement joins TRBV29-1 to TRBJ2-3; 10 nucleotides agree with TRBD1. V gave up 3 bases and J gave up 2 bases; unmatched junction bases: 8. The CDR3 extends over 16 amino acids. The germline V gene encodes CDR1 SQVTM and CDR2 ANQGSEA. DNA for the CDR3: TGCAGCGTTGACGGACGGACAGGGGGAGACACAGATACGCAGTATTTT. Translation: CSVDGRTGGDTDTQYF.

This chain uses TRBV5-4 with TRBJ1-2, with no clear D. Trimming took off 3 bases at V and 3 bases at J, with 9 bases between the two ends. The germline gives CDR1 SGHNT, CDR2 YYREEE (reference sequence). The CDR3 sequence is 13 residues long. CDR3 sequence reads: CASSYSRDYGYTF. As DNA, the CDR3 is TGTGCCAGCAGCTACTCCCGAGACTATGGCTACACCTTC.

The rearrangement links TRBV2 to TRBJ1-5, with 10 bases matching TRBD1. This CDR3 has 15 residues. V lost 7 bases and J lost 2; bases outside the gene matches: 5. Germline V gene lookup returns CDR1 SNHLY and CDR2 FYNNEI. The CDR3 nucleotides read TGTGCCAGCACCCCGACAGGGGGCGGCAATCAGCCCCAGCATTTT. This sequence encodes CASTPTGGGNQPQHF.

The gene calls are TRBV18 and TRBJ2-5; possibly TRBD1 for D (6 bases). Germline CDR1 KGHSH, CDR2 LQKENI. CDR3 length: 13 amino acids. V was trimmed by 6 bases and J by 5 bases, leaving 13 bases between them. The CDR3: CASSRDTMETQYF. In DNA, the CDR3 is TGTGCCAGCTCCCGGGACACTATGGAGACCCAGTACTTC.

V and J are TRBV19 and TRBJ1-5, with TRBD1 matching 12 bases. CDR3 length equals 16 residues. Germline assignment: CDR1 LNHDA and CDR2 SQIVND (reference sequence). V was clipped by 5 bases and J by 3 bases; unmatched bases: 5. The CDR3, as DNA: TGTGCCAGTAGTTTCGGGACAGGGGGCGCCAATCAGCCCCAGCATTTT. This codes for CASSFGTGGANQPQHF.

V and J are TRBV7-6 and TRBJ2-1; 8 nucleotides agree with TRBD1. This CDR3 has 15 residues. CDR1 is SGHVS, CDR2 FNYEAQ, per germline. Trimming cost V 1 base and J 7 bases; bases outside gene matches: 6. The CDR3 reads CASSLGATGVNEQFF. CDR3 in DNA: TGTGCCAGCAGCTTAGGGGCGACAGGGGTAAATGAGCAGTTCTTC.

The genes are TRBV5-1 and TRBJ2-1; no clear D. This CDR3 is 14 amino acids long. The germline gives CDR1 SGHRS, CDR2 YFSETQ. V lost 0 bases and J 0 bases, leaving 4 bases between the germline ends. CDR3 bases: TGCGCCAGCAGCTTGGGGAGCTCCTACAATGAGCAGTTCTTC. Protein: CASSLGSSYNEQFF.

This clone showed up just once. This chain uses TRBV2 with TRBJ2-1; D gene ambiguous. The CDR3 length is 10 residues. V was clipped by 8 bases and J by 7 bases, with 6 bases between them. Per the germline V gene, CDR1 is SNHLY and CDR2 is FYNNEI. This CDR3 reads CASGVNEQFF. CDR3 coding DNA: TGTGCCAGCGGAGTTAATGAGCAGTTCTTC.

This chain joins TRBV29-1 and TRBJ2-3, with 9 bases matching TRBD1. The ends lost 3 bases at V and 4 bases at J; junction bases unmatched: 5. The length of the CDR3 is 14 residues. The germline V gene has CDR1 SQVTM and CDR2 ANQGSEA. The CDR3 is CSVEGQGMSDTQYF. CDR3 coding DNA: TGCAGCGTTGAGGGACAGGGTATGTCAGATACGCAGTATTTT.

CDR3 nucleotides: TGTGCCAGCTCACCAGGACTAGCGGGAGCCTCCGGGGAGCTGTTTTTT. Amino acids: CASSPGLAGASGELFF. The rearrangement joins TRBV18 to TRBJ2-2; 13 bases are a match to TRBD2. The V gene end was trimmed by 2 bases and the J gene end by 6 bases; junction bases not matched to a gene: 3. Germline CDR1 is KGHSH and CDR2 is LQKENI. This CDR3 is built from 16 residues.